This entry lists 23 T cell receptor beta chains sequenced from one sample in a study of blood T cell repertoires in COVID-19. Sequenced by immunoSEQ multiplex PCR; TCRdb stores in-frame clones only, minus some. The sample consists of 130,000 or so clones, around nine tenths of them appearing once. The sequencing input was peripheral blood. The receptors here all came from a man over 45 with active or convalescent COVID-19.

The CDR3 sequence: CASSQDPKPRDWSTDTQYF. CDR3 coding DNA: TGCGCCAGCAGCCAAGATCCAAAGCCCCGGGACTGGAGCACAGATACGCAGTATTTT. This chain links TRBV4-3 with TRBJ2-3; TRBD2 is a possible D gene (6 bases). CDR3 length: 19 amino acids. Deletions cut 0 bases from V and 0 bases from J, with 19 bases between. Germline V gene data show CDR1 as LGHNA and CDR2 as YSLEER.

J is TRBJ1-6 and V is TRBV12-3 or TRBV12-4, with 7 bases identical to TRBD1. The V segment lost 7 bases and the J segment 9 bases; nucleotides outside the gene matches: 3. The CDR3 runs 12 residues. DNA of the CDR3: TGTGCCAGCACACAGGGGAGTTCACCCCTCCACTTT. The encoded protein is CASTQGSSPLHF.

The CDR3: CASSLARGNGPLHF. CDR3 coding DNA: TGTGCCAGCAGCTTAGCGCGGGGGAATGGGCCCCTCCACTTT. V usage is TRBV7-2 and J usage is TRBJ1-6, with D maybe TRBD1 (5 bases). CDR1 is SGHTA and CDR2 is FQGNSA in the germline V gene. The CDR3 length is 14 residues. Trimming cost V 0 bases and J 13 bases, with 13 bases left between them.

V usage is TRBV7-8 and J usage is TRBJ2-7, with unresolved D. The CDR3 has 14 amino acids. Trimming cost V 5 bases and J 2 bases, with 13 bases left between them. The V gene's germline CDR1 is SGHVS and CDR2 FQNEAQ. CDR3: CASSPPASPYEQYF. CDR3 sequence (DNA): TGTGCCAGCAGCCCCCCTGCTAGTCCCTACGAGCAGTACTTC.

The chain carries TRBV9 and TRBJ2-1; TRBD2 aligns across 7 bases. This CDR3 has 14 amino acids. After removal of 3 bases from V and 6 bases from J, the junction contained 6 bases not matched to a gene. Per germline, CDR1 SGDLS and CDR2 YYNGEE. The chain's CDR3 is CASSGTSLSNEQFF. The CDR3 nucleotides read TGTGCCAGCAGCGGGACTAGTCTTTCCAATGAGCAGTTCTTC.

The J gene is TRBJ1-1, the V gene TRBV27; D is uncertain. V was cut by 6 bases and J by 1 base, with 18 bases left in between. The CDR3 length is 16 residues. The germline V gene has CDR1 MNHEY and CDR2 SMNVEV (reference sequence). In DNA form, the CDR3 reads TGTGCCAGCAGAGCGGGAAACTGGCAAGAGAACACTGAAGCTTTCTTT. Protein sequence: CASRAGNWQENTEAFF.

The chain uses TRBV19 and TRBJ2-5, with TRBD1 matching 7 bases. CDR1 LNHDA and CDR2 SQIVND come from the germline V gene (reference sequence). Trimming removed 5 bases from V and 9 bases from J; junction bases left unmatched: 15. This CDR3 contains 15 residues. Written as DNA, the CDR3 is TGTGCCAGTAGTGAGTCACAGGGGCGTCCCGGGGCCCAGTACTTC. Its translation is CASSESQGRPGAQYF.

The chain joins TRBV6-4 to TRBJ2-1; TRBD2 aligns across 13 bases. V lost 0 bases to trimming and J lost 9 bases; unmatched junction nucleotides: 5. The CDR3 is 16 residues long. CDR1 and CDR2 (germline): MRHNA, SNTAGT. The CDR3 loop is CASSDSTSGGWSEQFF. DNA of the CDR3: TGTGCCAGCAGTGACTCGACTAGCGGGGGGTGGAGTGAGCAGTTCTTC.

V usage is TRBV6-5 and J usage is TRBJ1-1; 7 bases fit TRBD1. The CDR3 is 13 residues long. In germline, CDR1 is MNHEY, CDR2 SVGAGI. The trim removed 5 bases at V and 3 bases at J, leaving 3 bases unmatched. CDR3: CASSPTGDTEAFF. The CDR3 DNA reads as TGTGCCAGCAGTCCTACAGGGGACACTGAAGCTTTCTTT.

The rearrangement uses TRBV5-6 and TRBJ2-7, with 8 bases aligning to TRBD2. V shed 1 base and J 2 bases; nucleotides not matched to a gene: 11. The germline CDR1 and CDR2 sequences are SGHDT and YYEEEE. The CDR3 contains 17 residues. The CDR3 sequence: CASSLISGTTAPYEQYF. The CDR3 DNA follows: TGTGCCAGCAGCTTGATTAGCGGGACCACCGCGCCCTACGAGCAGTACTTC.

The V gene is TRBV10-1, the J gene TRBJ2-7; 13 bases map to TRBD2. After removal of 4 bases from V and 11 bases from J, the junction contained 8 bases not matched to a gene. This CDR3 is built from 14 residues. CDR1 and CDR2 (germline): WNHNN, SYGVQD (reference sequence). This CDR3 is CASSAAVTSGRKYF. In DNA form, the CDR3 reads TGCGCCAGCAGTGCCGCTGTGACTAGCGGGAGGAAGTACTTC.

This chain joins TRBV6-4 and TRBJ1-2; tentative D call: TRBD1 (6 bases). Germline values: CDR1 MRHNA, CDR2 SNTAGT. V lost 4 bases, J lost 8 bases, and 11 bases lay in between. The CDR3 has 12 amino acids. This CDR3 is CASSVRTAGYTF. The CDR3 region has the DNA TGTGCCAGCAGTGTGAGGACAGCCGGCTACACCTTC.

This clone was counted a single time. The chain joins TRBV18 to TRBJ2-1, with 11 bases that match TRBD2. Germline V gene data show CDR1 as KGHSH and CDR2 as LQKENI. CDR3 length: 15 residues. V gave up 6 bases and J gave up 4 bases; unmatched junction bases: 5. The CDR3 is CASSPTSGEYNEQFF. The CDR3 DNA sequence: TGTGCCAGCTCCCCGACTAGCGGGGAGTACAATGAGCAGTTCTTC.

The CDR3 sequence is CARSGTSGGAGQYF. The CDR3 nucleotides are TGTGCCAGGAGCGGGACTAGCGGGGGAGCCGGCCAGTATTTT. The rearrangement joins TRBV2 to TRBJ2-3; 14 positions match TRBD2. This CDR3 is 14 amino acids long. Trimming at V came to 9 bases and at J to 12 bases, leaving 11 bases not matched to a gene. Looked up from germline, CDR1 is SNHLY and CDR2 is FYNNEI. Looking up the rest from reference TRBV2 and TRBJ2-3 gives the full variable domain: EPEVTQTPSHQVTQMGQEVILRCVPISNHLYFYWYRQILGQKVEFLVSFYNNEISEKSEIFDDQFSVERPDGSNFTLKIRSTKLEDSAMYFCARSGTSGGAGQYFGPGTRLTVL.

The CDR3 sequence: CASSYLVQGKGAEAFF. For the CDR3, the DNA is TGTGCCAGCAGTTACCTGGTACAGGGTAAGGGCGCTGAAGCTTTCTTT. J is TRBJ1-1 and V is TRBV6-5; possible D gene TRBD1, 6 bases. The CDR3 contains 16 residues. V gave up 2 bases and J gave up 6 bases, with 19 bases separating them. Per the germline V gene, CDR1 is MNHEY and CDR2 is SVGAGI.

The sample holds a few counts of this clone. The chain recombines TRBV6-2 or TRBV6-3 with TRBJ2-6; TRBD1 matches at 10 bases. Germline V gives CDR1 MNHEY, CDR2 SVGEGT. V was pared by 3 bases and J by 4 bases, with 12 bases of the junction left unmatched. CDR3 length: 19 amino acids. The CDR3 region is CASSYITGTGVSGANVLTF. CDR3 sequence (DNA): TGTGCCAGCAGTTATATCACCGGGACAGGGGTTTCCGGGGCCAACGTCCTGACTTTC.

This rearrangement joins TRBV5-4 to TRBJ1-6; 9 nucleotides match TRBD1. Looked up from germline, CDR1 is SGHNT and CDR2 is YYREEE (reference sequence). Unmatched junction bases numbered 0, after V lost 1 base and J lost 7 bases. This CDR3 contains 14 residues. This CDR3 reads CASSLTGGNSPLHF. The CDR3, as DNA: TGTGCCAGCAGCTTGACAGGGGGCAATTCACCCCTCCACTTT.

The rearrangement joins TRBV11-2 to TRBJ2-5; 8 nucleotides agree with TRBD2. The junction had 6 bases not matched to a gene; V was cut back by 4 bases and J by 5 bases. This CDR3 region has 14 residues. Looked up from germline, CDR1 is SGHAT and CDR2 is FQNNGV. Here the CDR3 reads CASSSSGSRETQYF. Written as DNA, the CDR3 is TGTGCCAGCAGCTCTAGCGGGTCGAGGGAGACCCAGTACTTC.

This clone was recorded once. The chain links TRBV2 to TRBJ1-5; D gene uncertain. The length of the CDR3 is 16 residues. Germline V gene sequence: CDR1 SNHLY, CDR2 FYNNEI. Trimming cost V 10 bases and J 5 bases, with 24 bases left between them. In DNA form, the CDR3 reads TGTGCCACCACAATCGATGCAATGGCTGCCTATCAGCCCCAGCATTTT. Protein product: CATTIDAMAAYQPQHF. The full variable domain, its missing parts supplied by reference TRBV2 and TRBJ1-5, is EPEVTQTPSHQVTQMGQEVILRCVPISNHLYFYWYRQILGQKVEFLVSFYNNEISEKSEIFDDQFSVERPDGSNFTLKIRSTKLEDSAMYFCATTIDAMAAYQPQHFGDGTRLSIL.

This clone was seen once. Within the sample, other DNA sequences also encode this same CDR3. This sequence joins TRBV19 and TRBJ1-1, with a tentative D call TRBD1 (5 bases). Between the trimmed V and J ends, which lost 2 bases and 5 bases, there was a span of 9 bases. Germline-derived CDR1 and CDR2 are LNHDA and SQIVND (reference sequence). CDR3 size: 13 residues. The CDR3 sequence: CASSISRETEAFF. The CDR3 DNA sequence: TGTGCCAGTAGTATAAGCAGGGAAACTGAAGCTTTCTTT. Based on the CDR3 plus reference TRBV19 and TRBJ1-1, the full variable domain is DGGITQSPKYLFRKEGQNVTLSCEQNLNHDAMYWYRQDPGQGLRLIYYSQIVNDFQKGDIAEGYSVSREKKESFPLTVTSAQKNPTAFYLCASSISRETEAFFGQGTRLTVV.

CDR3 in amino acids: CASSSTGGNYGYTF. The CDR3 region has the DNA TGCGCCAGCAGCTCGACAGGAGGTAACTATGGCTACACCTTC. V gene TRBV5-1 combines with J gene TRBJ1-2; the D gene is possibly TRBD1 (6 bases). V shed 3 bases and J shed 1 base, with 10 bases lying between them. The CDR3 covers 14 residues. Germline assignment: CDR1 SGHRS and CDR2 YFSETQ.

The chain links TRBV7-7 to TRBJ2-2, with TRBD2 identical over 10 bases. Trimming took 4 bases from V and 4 from J; bases not matched to a gene: 0. Germline V CDR1 and CDR2: SSHAT, FNYEAQ (reference sequence). The CDR3 covers 14 residues. DNA of the CDR3: TGTGCCAGCAGCTCTAGCGGGGGCACCGGGGAGCTGTTTTTT. Its translation: CASSSSGGTGELFF.

The gene calls are TRBV24-1 and TRBJ1-1, with TRBD1 matching over 7 bases. V lost 10 bases to trimming and J lost 4 bases; unmatched junction nucleotides: 8. Germline CDR1 KGHDR, CDR2 SFDVKD. This CDR3 region has 13 residues. The CDR3 spells CATIGGLGTEAFF. The CDR3, as DNA: TGTGCCACTATAGGGGGCTTGGGCACTGAAGCTTTCTTT.